This T cell receptor (beta chain) appears in the sequencing data of a study of blood T cell repertoires in COVID-19. Overall study context: Italy, Spain and the United States were the sources of the convalescent and acute COVID-19 samples.

In the study's own analysis: The assay estimated nucleated cells by amplifying reference gene primers. The data were produced by immunoSEQ multiplex PCR, yet TCRdb's version contains in-frame clones alone and is incomplete. V and J calls and clone size come straight from that table; D and trimming were deduced from the DNA. The data contain over 300,000 clones, about 90% of them singletons. V was trimmed by 3 bases and J by 2 bases, leaving 11 bases between them. The CDR3 covers 15 residues. CDR1 and CDR2 from the germline V gene are SGHAT and FQNNGV. Sequencing was carried out using peripheral blood. This TCR was recovered from a man between 18 and 35 years old with active or convalescent COVID-19. V gene TRBV11-2 combines with J gene TRBJ2-1; D may be TRBD2 (5 bases). CDR3 nucleotides: TGTGCCAGCAGCTTTAGTCAGGAGGCCTACAATGAGCAGTTCTTC. Translating it yields CASSFSQEAYNEQFF.